This record concerns one TCR beta chain sequence. What it binds is not known. Looked up from germline, CDR1 is MNHNS and CDR2 is SASEGT. The CDR3 consists of 15 residues. Trimming cost V 9 bases and J 5 bases; bases outside gene matches: 9. This sample was included in a study of response to subunit inactivated influenza vaccine. General study results and limits: That few new T cells are recruited by each seasonal influenza vaccination was the authors' suggestion.

TCRdb processed the RT-PCR reads anew with MiXCR; each CDR3 protein has one entry. This sample yields 700,000 to 800,000 distinct CDR3 sequences, of which roughly 20% are seen a single time; 11% belongs to the top ten. The sequencing here drew on PBMCs from blood, taken less than 6 days after vaccination. The chain recombines TRBV6-1 with TRBJ2-3; TRBD1 matches 12 bases. The sequence derives from a man aged 45 to 65 who received an inactivated influenza vaccine. CDR3 sequence reads: CASYRDRGQGDTQYF. The CDR3 coding sequence is TGTGCCAGTTACCGGGACAGGGGGCAGGGAGATACGCAGTATTTT.